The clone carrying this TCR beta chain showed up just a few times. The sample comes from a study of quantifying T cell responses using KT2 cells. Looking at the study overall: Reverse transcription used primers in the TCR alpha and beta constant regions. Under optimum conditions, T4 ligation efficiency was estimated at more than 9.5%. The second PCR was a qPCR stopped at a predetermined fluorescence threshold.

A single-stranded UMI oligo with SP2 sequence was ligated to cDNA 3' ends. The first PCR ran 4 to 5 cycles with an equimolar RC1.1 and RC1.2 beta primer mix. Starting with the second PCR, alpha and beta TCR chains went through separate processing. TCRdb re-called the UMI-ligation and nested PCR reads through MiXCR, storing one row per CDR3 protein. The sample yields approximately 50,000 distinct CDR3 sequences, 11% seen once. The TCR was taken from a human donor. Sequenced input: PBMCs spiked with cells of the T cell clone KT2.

CDR3: CASSFGVVNTEAFF. DNA for the CDR3: TGTGCCAGCAGCTTCGGGGTGGTGAACACTGAAGCTTTCTTT. The chain joins TRBV11-1 to TRBJ1-1; D is undetermined. Germline values: CDR1 SGHAT, CDR2 FQDESV (reference sequence). V gave up 3 bases and J gave up 0 bases, with 8 bases separating them. CDR3 length: 14 residues.